This T cell receptor (beta chain) originates from a study of patients and donors after allogeneic stem cell transplantation. The table lists this clonotype with many counts. TCRdb reprocessed the RT-PCR reads with MiXCR, giving one entry per CDR3 protein. The table lists 900,000 to 1,000,000 distinct CDR3 sequences, around 17% of them singletons. The length of the CDR3 is 16 residues. With 7 bases removed from V and 4 bases from J, the gap between germline ends came to 19 bases. The TCR sequence derives from a human donor who was either an allogeneic HSCT recipient or a stem cell or donor lymphocyte infusion donor (not recorded which). It is not recorded whose cells these are; they may come from a transplant donor. Sequencing was done on a sample of blood, either unsorted or a sorted T cell fraction (not recorded which). The rearrangement uses TRBV12-3 or TRBV12-4 and TRBJ2-2; D is ambiguous. The CDR3 region has the DNA TGTGCCAGCACCCCTGTCGGCGGTTCGGGCACCGGGGAGCTGTTTTTT. It yields the protein CASTPVGGSGTGELFF.